The clone carrying this T cell receptor (beta chain) was detected a few times. The target antigen is unknown. Expressed TCRB transcripts were sequenced after all isolated RNA was converted to cDNA. Produced via immunoSEQ multiplex PCR; TCRdb's table is partial and in-frame only. Among some 500,000 clones listed, roughly 11% were seen once. The sample originates from a study of beta chain features in type 1 diabetes. Study-wide findings and caveats: Across all four CD4+ subsets, people with type 1 diabetes showed modestly shorter TCRB CDR3s.

The germline V gene encodes CDR1 LNHDA and CDR2 SQIVND (reference sequence). The CDR3 sequence is 17 residues long. Losses at the gene ends were 8 bases for V and 1 base for J; bases not matched to a gene: 9. This clonotype originated in a woman aged 18-30 years in good health. The chain couples TRBV19 to TRBJ2-6, with 9 bases matching TRBD1. Specimen: naive CD4+ T cells from blood. This CDR3 reads CASCPTGGASGANVLTF. The CDR3 region has the DNA TGTGCCAGTTGCCCAACAGGGGGCGCATCTGGGGCCAACGTCCTGACTTTC.